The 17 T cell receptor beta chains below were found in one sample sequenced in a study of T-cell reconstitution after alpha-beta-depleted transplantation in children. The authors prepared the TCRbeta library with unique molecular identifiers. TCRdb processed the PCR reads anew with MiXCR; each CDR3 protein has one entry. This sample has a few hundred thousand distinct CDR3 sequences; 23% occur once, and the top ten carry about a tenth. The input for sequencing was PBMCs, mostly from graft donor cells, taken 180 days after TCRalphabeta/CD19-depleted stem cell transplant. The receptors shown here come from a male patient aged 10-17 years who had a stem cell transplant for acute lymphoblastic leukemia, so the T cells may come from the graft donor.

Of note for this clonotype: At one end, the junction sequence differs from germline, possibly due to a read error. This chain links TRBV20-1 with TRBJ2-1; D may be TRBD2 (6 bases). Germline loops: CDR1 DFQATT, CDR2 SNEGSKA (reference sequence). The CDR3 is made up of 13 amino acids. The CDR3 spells CSARGTSTNEQFF. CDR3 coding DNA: TGCAGTGCCAGAGGGACTTCGACCAATGAGCAGTTCTTC.

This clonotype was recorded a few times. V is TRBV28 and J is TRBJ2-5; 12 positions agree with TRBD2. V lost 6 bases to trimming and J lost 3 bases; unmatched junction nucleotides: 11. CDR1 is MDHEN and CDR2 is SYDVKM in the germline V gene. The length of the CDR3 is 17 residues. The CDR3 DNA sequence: TGTGCCAGCAGGCTTCACTTGACTAGCGGGAGTAAAGAGACCCAGTACTTC. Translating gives CASRLHLTSGSKETQYF.

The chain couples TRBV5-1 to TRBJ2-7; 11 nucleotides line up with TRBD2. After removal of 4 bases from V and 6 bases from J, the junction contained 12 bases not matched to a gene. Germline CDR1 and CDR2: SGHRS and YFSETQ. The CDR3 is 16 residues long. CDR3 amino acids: CASSTFGGLAGGEQYF. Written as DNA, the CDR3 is TGCGCCAGCAGCACATTCGGCGGACTAGCGGGTGGCGAGCAGTACTTC.

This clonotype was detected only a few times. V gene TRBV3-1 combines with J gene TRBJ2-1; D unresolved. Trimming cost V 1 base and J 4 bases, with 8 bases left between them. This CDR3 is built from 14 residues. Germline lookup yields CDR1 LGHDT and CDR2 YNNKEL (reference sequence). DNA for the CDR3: TGTGCCAGCAGCCAAGCTCCCCGGTACAATGAGCAGTTCTTC. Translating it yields CASSQAPRYNEQFF.

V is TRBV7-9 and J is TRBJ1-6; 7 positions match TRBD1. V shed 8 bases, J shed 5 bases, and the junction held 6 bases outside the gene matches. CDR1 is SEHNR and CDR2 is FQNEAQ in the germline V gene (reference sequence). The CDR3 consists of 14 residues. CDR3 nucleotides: TGTGCCAGCGGGTCACAGGGGAATAATTCACCCCTCCACTTT. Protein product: CASGSQGNNSPLHF.

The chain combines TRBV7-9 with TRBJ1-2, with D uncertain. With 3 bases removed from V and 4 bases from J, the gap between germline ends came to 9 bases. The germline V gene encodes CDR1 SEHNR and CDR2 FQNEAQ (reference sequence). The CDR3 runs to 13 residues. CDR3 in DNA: TGTGCCAGCAGCTTTCCGGGGTCCTATGGCTACACCTTC. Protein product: CASSFPGSYGYTF.

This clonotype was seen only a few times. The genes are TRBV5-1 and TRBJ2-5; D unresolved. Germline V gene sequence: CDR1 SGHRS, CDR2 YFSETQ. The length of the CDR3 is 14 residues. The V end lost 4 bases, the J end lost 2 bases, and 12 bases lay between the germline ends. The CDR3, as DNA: TGCGCCAGCAGCCAACCACTGGTTCAAGAGACCCAGTACTTC. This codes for CASSQPLVQETQYF.

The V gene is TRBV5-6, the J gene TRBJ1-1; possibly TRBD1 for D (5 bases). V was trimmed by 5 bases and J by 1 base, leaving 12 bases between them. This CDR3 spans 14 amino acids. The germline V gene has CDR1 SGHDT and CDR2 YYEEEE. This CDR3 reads CASRPRGKNTEAFF. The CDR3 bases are TGTGCCAGCAGACCTCGGGGCAAGAACACTGAAGCTTTCTTT.

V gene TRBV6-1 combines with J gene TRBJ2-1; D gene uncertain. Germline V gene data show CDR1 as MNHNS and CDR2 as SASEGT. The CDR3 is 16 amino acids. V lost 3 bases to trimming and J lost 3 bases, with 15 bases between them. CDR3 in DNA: TGTGCCAGCAGTGATGCCTTTTGGGTCGTCTACAATGAGCAGTTCTTC. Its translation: CASSDAFWVVYNEQFF.

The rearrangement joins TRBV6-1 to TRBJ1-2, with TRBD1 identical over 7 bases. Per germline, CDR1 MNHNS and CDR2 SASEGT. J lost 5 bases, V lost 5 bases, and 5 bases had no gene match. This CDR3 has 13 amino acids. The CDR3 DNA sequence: TGTGCCAGCAGTAGACAGGGCTGGTATGGCTACACCTTC. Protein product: CASSRQGWYGYTF.

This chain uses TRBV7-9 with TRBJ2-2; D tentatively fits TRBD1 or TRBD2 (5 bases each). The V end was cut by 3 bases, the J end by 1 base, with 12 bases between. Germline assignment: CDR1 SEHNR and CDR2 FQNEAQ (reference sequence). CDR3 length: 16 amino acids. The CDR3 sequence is CASSFKGDGNTGELFF. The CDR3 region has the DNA TGTGCCAGCAGCTTCAAAGGGGACGGGAACACCGGGGAGCTGTTTTTT.

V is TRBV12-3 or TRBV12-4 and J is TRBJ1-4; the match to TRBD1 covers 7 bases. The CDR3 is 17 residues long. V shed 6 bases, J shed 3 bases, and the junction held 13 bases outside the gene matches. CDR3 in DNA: TGTGCCAGCAGCCGGACAGGTTTGGGGGGCGCTAATGAAAAACTGTTTTTT. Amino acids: CASSRTGLGGANEKLFF.

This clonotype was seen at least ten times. The CDR3 here is CASGRVNTGELFF. The CDR3 DNA sequence: TGTGCCAGTGGGCGGGTGAACACCGGGGAGCTGTTTTTT. The rearrangement links TRBV12-3 or TRBV12-4 to TRBJ2-2, with D tentatively TRBD2 (5 bases). Trimming pared 9 bases from V and 1 base from J, leaving 9 bases between. This CDR3 region has 13 residues.

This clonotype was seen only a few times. CDR3 loop: CASSLNYSPTDTQYF. CDR3 in DNA: TGTGCCAGCAGTTTAAACTACTCTCCCACAGATACGCAGTATTTT. The rearrangement joins TRBV12-3 or TRBV12-4 to TRBJ2-3, with unresolved D. This CDR3 is built from 15 residues. V was clipped by 2 bases and J by 2 bases, with 11 bases between them.

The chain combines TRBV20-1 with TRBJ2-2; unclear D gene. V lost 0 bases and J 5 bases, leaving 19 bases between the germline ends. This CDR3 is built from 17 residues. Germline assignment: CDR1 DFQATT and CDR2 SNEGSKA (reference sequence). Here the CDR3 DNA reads TGCAGTGCTAGAGATCAGACAACGCTCATCGAGACCGGGGAGCTGTTTTTT. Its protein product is CSARDQTTLIETGELFF.

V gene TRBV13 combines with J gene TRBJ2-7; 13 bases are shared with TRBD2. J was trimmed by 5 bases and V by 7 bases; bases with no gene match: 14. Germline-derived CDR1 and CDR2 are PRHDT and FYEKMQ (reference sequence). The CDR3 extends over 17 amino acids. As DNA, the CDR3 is TGTGCCAGCATCAGGACTAGCGGGAGTTATTTTCCCCACGAGCAGTACTTC. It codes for CASIRTSGSYFPHEQYF.

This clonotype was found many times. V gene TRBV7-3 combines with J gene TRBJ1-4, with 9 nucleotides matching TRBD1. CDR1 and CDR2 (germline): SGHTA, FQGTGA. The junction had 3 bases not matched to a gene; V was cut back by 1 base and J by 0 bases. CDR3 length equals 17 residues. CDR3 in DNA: TGTGCCAGCAGCTTAAAAAGACAGGGGGCAACTAATGAAAAACTGTTTTTT. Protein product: CASSLKRQGATNEKLFF.